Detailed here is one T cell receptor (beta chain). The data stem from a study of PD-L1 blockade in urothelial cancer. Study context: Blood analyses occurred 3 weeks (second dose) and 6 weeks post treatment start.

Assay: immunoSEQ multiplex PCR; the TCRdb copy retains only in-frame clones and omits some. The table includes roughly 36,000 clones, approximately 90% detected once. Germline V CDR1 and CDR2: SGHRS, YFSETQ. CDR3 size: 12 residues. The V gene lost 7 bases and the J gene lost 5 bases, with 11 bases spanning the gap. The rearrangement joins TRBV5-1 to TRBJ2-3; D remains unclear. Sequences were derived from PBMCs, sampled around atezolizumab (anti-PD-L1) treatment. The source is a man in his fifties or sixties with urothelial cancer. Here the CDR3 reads CASRPSGDTQYF. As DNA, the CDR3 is TGCGCCAGCCGCCCTAGTGGAGATACGCAGTATTTT.